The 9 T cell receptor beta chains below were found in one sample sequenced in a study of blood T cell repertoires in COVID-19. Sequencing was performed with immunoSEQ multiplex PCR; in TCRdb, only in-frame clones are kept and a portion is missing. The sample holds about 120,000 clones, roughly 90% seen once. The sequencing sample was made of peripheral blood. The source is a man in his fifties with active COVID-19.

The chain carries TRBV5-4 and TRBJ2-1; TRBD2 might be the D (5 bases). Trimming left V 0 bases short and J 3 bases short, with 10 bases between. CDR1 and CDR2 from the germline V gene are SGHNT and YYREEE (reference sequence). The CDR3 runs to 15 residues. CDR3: CASSLAGSGYNEQFF. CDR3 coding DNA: TGTGCCAGCAGCTTGGCGGGGAGCGGCTACAATGAGCAGTTCTTC.

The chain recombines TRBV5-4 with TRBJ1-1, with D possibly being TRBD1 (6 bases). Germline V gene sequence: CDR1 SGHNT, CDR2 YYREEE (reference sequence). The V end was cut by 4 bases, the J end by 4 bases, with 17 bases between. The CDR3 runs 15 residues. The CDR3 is CASSPLGGDSTEAFF. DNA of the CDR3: TGTGCCAGCAGCCCCCTTGGGGGCGATAGCACTGAAGCTTTCTTT.

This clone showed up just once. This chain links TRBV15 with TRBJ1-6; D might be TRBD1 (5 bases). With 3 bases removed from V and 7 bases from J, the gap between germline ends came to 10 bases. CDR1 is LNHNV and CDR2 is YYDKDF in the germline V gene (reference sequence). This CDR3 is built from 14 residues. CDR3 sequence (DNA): TGTGCCACCAGCAGGCCTCCAGGGAATTCACCCCTCCACTTT. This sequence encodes CATSRPPGNSPLHF.

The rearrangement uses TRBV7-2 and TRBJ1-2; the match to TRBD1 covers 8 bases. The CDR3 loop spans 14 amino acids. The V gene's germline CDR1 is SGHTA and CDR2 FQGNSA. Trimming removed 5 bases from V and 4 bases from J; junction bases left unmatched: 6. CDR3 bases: TGTGCCAGCAGCCCAGACAGGGGATTCTATGGCTACACCTTC. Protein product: CASSPDRGFYGYTF.

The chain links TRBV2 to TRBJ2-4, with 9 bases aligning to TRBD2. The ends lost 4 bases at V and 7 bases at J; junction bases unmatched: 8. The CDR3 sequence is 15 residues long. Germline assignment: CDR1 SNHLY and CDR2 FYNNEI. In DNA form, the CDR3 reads TGTGCCAGCAGTGCGCAGGGACTAGCAGAGAACATTCAGTACTTC. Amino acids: CASSAQGLAENIQYF.

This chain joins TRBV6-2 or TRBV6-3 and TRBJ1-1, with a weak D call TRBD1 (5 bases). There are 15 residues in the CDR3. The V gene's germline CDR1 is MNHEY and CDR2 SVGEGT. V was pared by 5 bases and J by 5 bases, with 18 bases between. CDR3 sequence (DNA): TGTGCCAGCAGTACCCGGTTACAGGCGGCGACTGAAGCTTTCTTT. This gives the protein CASSTRLQAATEAFF.

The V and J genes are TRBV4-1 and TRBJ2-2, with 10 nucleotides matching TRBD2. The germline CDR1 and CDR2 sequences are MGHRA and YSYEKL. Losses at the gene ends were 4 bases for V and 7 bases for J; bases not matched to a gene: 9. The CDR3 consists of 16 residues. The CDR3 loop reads CASSRHPSGSNGELFF. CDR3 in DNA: TGCGCCAGCAGCCGACATCCTAGCGGGAGTAACGGGGAGCTGTTTTTT.

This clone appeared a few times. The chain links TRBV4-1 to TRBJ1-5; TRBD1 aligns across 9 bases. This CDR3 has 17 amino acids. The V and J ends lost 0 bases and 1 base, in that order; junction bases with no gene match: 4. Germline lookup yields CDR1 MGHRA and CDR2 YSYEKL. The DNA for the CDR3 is TGCGCCAGCAGCCAAGAAGGGGGACAGGGAAGCAATCAGCCCCAGCATTTT. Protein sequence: CASSQEGGQGSNQPQHF.

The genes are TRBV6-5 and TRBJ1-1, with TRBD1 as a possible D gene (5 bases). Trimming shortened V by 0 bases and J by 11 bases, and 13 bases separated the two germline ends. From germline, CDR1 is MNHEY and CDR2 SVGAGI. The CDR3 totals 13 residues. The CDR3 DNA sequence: TGTGCCAGCAGTTACTCGCAGCGTCAGGGCGCTTTCTTT. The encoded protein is CASSYSQRQGAFF.